The rows below give T cell receptor beta chains drawn from one sample of a study of blood T cells in healthy people across ages. TCRdb itself ran the 5' RACE reads through MiXCR, one entry per CDR3 protein. The table shows about 930,000 distinct CDR3 sequences, with about 28% occurring only once. These data were also reused for a study on T cells of mothers and their children.

Sequencing used blood. These receptors were collected from a woman between 35 and 50 years old in good health. Both conserved end residues are part of each CDR3. Each record gives: clone size, D gene, J gene, V gene, CDR3 DNA, CDR3 protein. A D gene is named only where the DNA matches it firmly. For some rows the clone size is stated as once, few or many, or as a class when expanded; others skip it.

clone size: -
D gene: -
J gene: TRBJ2-7
V gene: TRBV15
CDR3 DNA: TGTGCCACCAGCAGGGGTGGGGTTGGCTACGAGCAGTACTTC
CDR3 protein: CATSRGGVGYEQYF

clone size: few
D gene: -
J gene: TRBJ1-4
V gene: TRBV28
CDR3 DNA: TGTGCCAGCAGTTCTCGGACGAGGGGAAAACTGTTTTTT
CDR3 protein: CASSSRTRGKLFF

clone size: -
D gene: -
J gene: TRBJ2-1
V gene: TRBV9
CDR3 DNA: TGTGCCAGCAGCGTATTAACTAGCCGGGGGGAGCAGTTCTTC
CDR3 protein: CASSVLTSRGEQFF

clone size: few
D gene: TRBD1
J gene: TRBJ1-1
V gene: TRBV5-5
CDR3 DNA: TGTGCCAGCAGCTTGGGACAGGGTTTAAGTGGGACTGAAGCTTTCTTT
CDR3 protein: CASSLGQGLSGTEAFF

clone size: -
D gene: -
J gene: TRBJ2-7
V gene: TRBV5-5
CDR3 DNA: TGTGCCAGCGCCTTTGGCCCGGACAGTTCCTACGAGCAGTACTTC
CDR3 protein: CASAFGPDSSYEQYF

clone size: few
D gene: TRBD2
J gene: TRBJ2-1
V gene: TRBV28
CDR3 DNA: TGTGCCAGCAGCCCCGGGGGGGCGGATGAGCAGTTCTTC
CDR3 protein: CASSPGGADEQFF

clone size: -
D gene: -
J gene: TRBJ1-5
V gene: TRBV2
CDR3 DNA: TGTGCCAGCAGTGAACTGGACGAGGAGCAGCCCCAGCATTTT
CDR3 protein: CASSELDEEQPQHF

clone size: -
D gene: -
J gene: TRBJ2-4
V gene: TRBV25-1
CDR3 DNA: TGTGCCAATAGTAACCTACTCGGGGGAGAGCAGTACTTC
CDR3 protein: CANSNLLGGEQYF

clone size: once
D gene: TRBD1
J gene: TRBJ1-2
V gene: TRBV5-1
CDR3 DNA: TGCGCCAGCAGCACCATGACAGGGGACTATGGCTACACCTTC
CDR3 protein: CASSTMTGDYGYTF

clone size: many
D gene: TRBD1
J gene: TRBJ1-2
V gene: TRBV5-1
CDR3 DNA: TGCGCCAGCAGCTCGACAGGGGAGGTTTATGGCTACACCTTC
CDR3 protein: CASSSTGEVYGYTF

clone size: few
D gene: -
J gene: TRBJ1-5
V gene: TRBV6-2/TRBV6-3
CDR3 DNA: TGTGCCAGCAGTTACGACCCCGAGAAGAGTCAGCCCCAGCATTTT
CDR3 protein: CASSYDPEKSQPQHF

clone size: -
D gene: -
J gene: TRBJ2-7
V gene: TRBV2
CDR3 DNA: TGTGCCGGCATCATGGGCGCCTCCTACGAGCAGTACTTC
CDR3 protein: CAGIMGASYEQYF

clone size: many
D gene: TRBD1
J gene: TRBJ1-5
V gene: TRBV28
CDR3 DNA: TGTGCCAGCAGACAGGGGGGGAGTAGCAATCAGCCCCAGCATTTT
CDR3 protein: CASRQGGSSNQPQHF

clone size: few
D gene: -
J gene: TRBJ2-5
V gene: TRBV7-9
CDR3 DNA: TGTGCCAGCAGCCCCCCCAGTGGGGAGACCCAGTACTTC
CDR3 protein: CASSPPSGETQYF

clone size: few
D gene: -
J gene: TRBJ2-2
V gene: TRBV28
CDR3 DNA: TGTGCCAGCAGTTGGGGGGTTGCCGGGGAGCTGTTTTTT
CDR3 protein: CASSWGVAGELFF

clone size: -
D gene: TRBD2
J gene: TRBJ2-1
V gene: TRBV20-1
CDR3 DNA: TGCAGTGCTAGAGATAGTGGCCTAGCGGGGGGCCAGGATGAGCAGTTCTTC
CDR3 protein: CSARDSGLAGGQDEQFF

clone size: -
D gene: -
J gene: TRBJ1-2
V gene: TRBV30
CDR3 DNA: TGTGCCTGGAGTGTAACGGGGGTTAGTGGCTACACCTTC
CDR3 protein: CAWSVTGVSGYTF

clone size: -
D gene: -
J gene: TRBJ1-3
V gene: TRBV4-1
CDR3 DNA: TGCACCAGCAGCCAAGAAGGGCCAGGGACCATAACGAGAGGAAACACCATATATTTT
CDR3 protein: CTSSQEGPGTITRGNTIYF

clone size: -
D gene: -
J gene: TRBJ1-5
V gene: TRBV19
CDR3 DNA: TGTGCCAGTACTACCCAGCATTTT
CDR3 protein: CASTTQHF

clone size: -
D gene: -
J gene: TRBJ2-7
V gene: TRBV6-5
CDR3 DNA: TGTGCCAGCAGCCTCGACCAGAGCTCCTACAATGAGCAGTACTTC
CDR3 protein: CASSLDQSSYNEQYF

clone size: few
D gene: -
J gene: TRBJ2-1
V gene: TRBV9
CDR3 DNA: TGTGCCAGCAGCTATTTTGACGGCCACAATGAGCAGTTCTTC
CDR3 protein: CASSYFDGHNEQFF

clone size: -
D gene: TRBD1
J gene: TRBJ2-3
V gene: TRBV5-1
CDR3 DNA: TGCGCCAGCAATAGGGACAGGGAGGCAGATACGCAGTATTTT
CDR3 protein: CASNRDREADTQYF

clone size: few
D gene: -
J gene: TRBJ1-6
V gene: TRBV7-3
CDR3 DNA: TGTGCCAGCAGCCCGCAGGGTGGGCGTGGGTCCTCACCCCTCCACTTT
CDR3 protein: CASSPQGGRGSSPLHF

clone size: few
D gene: -
J gene: TRBJ2-7
V gene: TRBV6-2/TRBV6-3
CDR3 DNA: TGTGCCAGCGCCGCGGCTCTGGGGTTCGAGCAGTACTTC
CDR3 protein: CASAAALGFEQYF

clone size: -
D gene: TRBD2
J gene: TRBJ2-1
V gene: TRBV20-1
CDR3 DNA: TGCAGTGCTAGGTTACTAGCGGGGGGTGGGACGGATGAGCAGTTCTTC
CDR3 protein: CSARLLAGGGTDEQFF

clone size: few
D gene: TRBD1
J gene: TRBJ2-3
V gene: TRBV12-3/TRBV12-4
CDR3 DNA: TGTGCCAGCAGTTTGTCTGGGGACAGGGAGGATACGCAGTATTTT
CDR3 protein: CASSLSGDREDTQYF

clone size: many
D gene: TRBD1
J gene: TRBJ2-5
V gene: TRBV24-1
CDR3 DNA: TGTGCCACCAGTGAATATACAGGGGGGCCCCAAGAGACCCAGTACTTC
CDR3 protein: CATSEYTGGPQETQYF

clone size: -
D gene: TRBD1
J gene: TRBJ1-5
V gene: TRBV7-9
CDR3 DNA: TGTGCCAGCAGCTTGGGGACAGGTATCAATCAGCCCCAGCATTTT
CDR3 protein: CASSLGTGINQPQHF

clone size: -
D gene: TRBD1
J gene: TRBJ2-5
V gene: TRBV28
CDR3 DNA: TGTGCCAGCAATTCCCTGGGGACAGGCCAAGAGACCCAGTACTTC
CDR3 protein: CASNSLGTGQETQYF

clone size: -
D gene: TRBD2
J gene: TRBJ2-2
V gene: TRBV12-3/TRBV12-4
CDR3 DNA: TGTGCCAGCAGGATTCGGCGGGGGACCGGGGAGCTGTTTTTT
CDR3 protein: CASRIRRGTGELFF